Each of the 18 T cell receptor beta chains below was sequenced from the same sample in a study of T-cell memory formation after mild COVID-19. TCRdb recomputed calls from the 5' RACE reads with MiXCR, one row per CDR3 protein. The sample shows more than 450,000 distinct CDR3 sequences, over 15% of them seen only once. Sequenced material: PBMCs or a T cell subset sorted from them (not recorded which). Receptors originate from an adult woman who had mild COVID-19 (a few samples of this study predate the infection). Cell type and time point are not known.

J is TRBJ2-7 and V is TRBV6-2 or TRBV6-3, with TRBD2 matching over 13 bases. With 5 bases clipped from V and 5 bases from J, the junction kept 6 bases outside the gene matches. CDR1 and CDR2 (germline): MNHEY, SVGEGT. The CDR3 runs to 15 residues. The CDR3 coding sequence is TGTGCCAGCAGTCATCGAACTAGCGGGAGGGACGAGCAGTACTTC. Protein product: CASSHRTSGRDEQYF.

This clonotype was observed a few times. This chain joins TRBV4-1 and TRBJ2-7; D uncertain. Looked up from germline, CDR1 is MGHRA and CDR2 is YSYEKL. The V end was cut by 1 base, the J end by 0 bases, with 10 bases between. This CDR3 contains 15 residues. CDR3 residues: CASSQGPRASYEQYF. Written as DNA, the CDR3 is TGCGCCAGCAGCCAAGGGCCTCGCGCCTCCTACGAGCAGTACTTC.

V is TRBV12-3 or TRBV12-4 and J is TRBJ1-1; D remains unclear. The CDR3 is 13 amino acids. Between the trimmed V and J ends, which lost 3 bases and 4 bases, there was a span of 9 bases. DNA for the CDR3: TGTGCCAGCAGTTTTACGACGACCACTGAAGCTTTCTTT. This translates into CASSFTTTTEAFF.

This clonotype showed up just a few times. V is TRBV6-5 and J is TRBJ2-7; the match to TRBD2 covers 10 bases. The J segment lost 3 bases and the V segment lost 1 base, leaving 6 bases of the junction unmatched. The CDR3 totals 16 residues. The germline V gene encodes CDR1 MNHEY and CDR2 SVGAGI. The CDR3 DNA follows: TGTGCCAGCAGTTACTTCACTAGCGGGAAGCGCTACGAGCAGTACTTC. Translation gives CASSYFTSGKRYEQYF.

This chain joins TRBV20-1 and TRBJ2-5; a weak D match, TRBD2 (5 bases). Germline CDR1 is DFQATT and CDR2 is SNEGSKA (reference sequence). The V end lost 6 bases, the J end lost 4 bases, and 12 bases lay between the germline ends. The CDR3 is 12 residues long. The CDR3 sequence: CSAPPEGETQYF. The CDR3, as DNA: TGCAGTGCCCCCCCAGAGGGAGAGACCCAGTACTTC.

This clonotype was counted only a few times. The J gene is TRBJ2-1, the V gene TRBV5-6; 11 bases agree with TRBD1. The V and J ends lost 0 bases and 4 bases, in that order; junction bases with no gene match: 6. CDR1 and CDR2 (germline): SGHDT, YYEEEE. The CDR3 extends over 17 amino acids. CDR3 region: CASSLEGGTGGYNEQFF. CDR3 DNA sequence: TGTGCCAGCAGCTTGGAAGGGGGGACAGGGGGATACAATGAGCAGTTCTTC.

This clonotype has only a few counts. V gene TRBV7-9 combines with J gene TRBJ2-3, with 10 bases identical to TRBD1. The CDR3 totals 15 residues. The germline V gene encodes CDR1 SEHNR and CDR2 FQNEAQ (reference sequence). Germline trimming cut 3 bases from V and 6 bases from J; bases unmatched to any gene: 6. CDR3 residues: CASSFWGTGEDTQYF. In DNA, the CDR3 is TGTGCCAGCAGCTTCTGGGGGACAGGGGAGGATACGCAGTATTTT.

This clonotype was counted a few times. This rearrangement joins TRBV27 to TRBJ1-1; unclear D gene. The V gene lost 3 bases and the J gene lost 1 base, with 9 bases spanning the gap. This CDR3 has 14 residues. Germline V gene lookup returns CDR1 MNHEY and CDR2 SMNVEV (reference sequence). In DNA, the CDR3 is TGTGCCAGCAGTTTCGGTGGACCGAACACTGAAGCTTTCTTT. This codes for CASSFGGPNTEAFF.

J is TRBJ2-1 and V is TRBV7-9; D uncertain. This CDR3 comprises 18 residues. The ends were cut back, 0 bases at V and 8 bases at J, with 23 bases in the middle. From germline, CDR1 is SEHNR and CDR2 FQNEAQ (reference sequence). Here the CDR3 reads CASSLALIVSPVGHEQFF. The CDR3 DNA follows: TGTGCCAGCAGCTTAGCGTTAATCGTAAGTCCCGTGGGCCATGAGCAGTTCTTC.

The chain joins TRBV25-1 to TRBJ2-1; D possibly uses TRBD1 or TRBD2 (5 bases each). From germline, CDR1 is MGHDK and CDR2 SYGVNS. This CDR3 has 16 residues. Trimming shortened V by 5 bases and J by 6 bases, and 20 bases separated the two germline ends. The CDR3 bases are TGTGCCAGCAGTTCTGAGGACGGGGTTCAGGGCAATGAGCAGTTCTTC. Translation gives CASSSEDGVQGNEQFF.

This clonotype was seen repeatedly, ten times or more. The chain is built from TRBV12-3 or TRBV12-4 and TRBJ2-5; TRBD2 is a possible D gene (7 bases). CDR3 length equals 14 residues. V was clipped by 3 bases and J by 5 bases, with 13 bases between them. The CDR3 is CASSFWGGKETQYF. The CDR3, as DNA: TGTGCCAGCAGTTTCTGGGGGGGCAAGGAGACCCAGTACTTC.

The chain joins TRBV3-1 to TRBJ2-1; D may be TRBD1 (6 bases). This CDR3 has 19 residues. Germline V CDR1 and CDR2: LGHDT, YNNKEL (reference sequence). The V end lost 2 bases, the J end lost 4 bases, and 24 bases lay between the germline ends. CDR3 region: CASSQRATNLDRKYNEQFF. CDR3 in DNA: TGTGCCAGCAGCCAACGTGCGACCAACTTGGACAGAAAGTACAATGAGCAGTTCTTC.

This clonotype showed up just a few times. The CDR3 DNA reads TGCGCCAGCAGCCAACTAGCGGGGGGTTCCTACAATGAGCAGTTCTTC. Translation gives CASSQLAGGSYNEQFF. The chain employs TRBV4-1 and TRBJ2-1, with 11 bases lining up with TRBD2. CDR1 MGHRA and CDR2 YSYEKL come from the germline V gene. This CDR3 spans 16 amino acids. The junction had 1 base not matched to a gene; V was cut back by 2 bases and J by 1 base.

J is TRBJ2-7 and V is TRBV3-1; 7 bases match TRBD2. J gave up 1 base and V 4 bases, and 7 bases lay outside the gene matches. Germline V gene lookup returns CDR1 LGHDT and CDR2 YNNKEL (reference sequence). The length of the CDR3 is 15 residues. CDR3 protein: CASSPPGSGSYEQYF. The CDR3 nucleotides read TGTGCCAGCAGCCCGCCAGGTAGCGGGTCCTACGAGCAGTACTTC.

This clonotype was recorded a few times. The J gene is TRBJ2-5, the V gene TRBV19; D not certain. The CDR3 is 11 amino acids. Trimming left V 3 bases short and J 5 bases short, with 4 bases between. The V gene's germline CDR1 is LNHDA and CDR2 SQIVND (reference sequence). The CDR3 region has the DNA TGTGCCAGTAGTATGGAGGAGACCCAGTACTTC. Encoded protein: CASSMEETQYF.

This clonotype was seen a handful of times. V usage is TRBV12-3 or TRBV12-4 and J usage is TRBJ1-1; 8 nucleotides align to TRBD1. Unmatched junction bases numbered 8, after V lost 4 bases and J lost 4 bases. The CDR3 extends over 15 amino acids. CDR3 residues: CASSSPRTGFTEAFF. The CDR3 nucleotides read TGTGCCAGCAGTTCCCCTCGGACAGGGTTCACTGAAGCTTTCTTT.

The CDR3 coding sequence is TGTGCCAGCAGTTACTCCCTCAGTCAGGGCTACACCTTC. Encoded protein: CASSYSLSQGYTF. This chain uses TRBV6-5 with TRBJ1-2, with no clear D. This CDR3 has 13 amino acids. V shed 0 bases and J shed 8 bases, with 10 bases lying between them. CDR1 MNHEY and CDR2 SVGAGI come from the germline V gene.

CDR3 DNA: TGTGCCAGCAGTTTTCGGGGGGCGCCAACTGAAGCTTTCTTT. It codes for CASSFRGAPTEAFF. This chain links TRBV27 with TRBJ1-1, with D possibly TRBD1 on 6 matching bases. The germline gives CDR1 MNHEY, CDR2 SMNVEV (reference sequence). Trimming pared 3 bases from V and 5 bases from J, leaving 13 bases between. The CDR3 covers 14 residues.